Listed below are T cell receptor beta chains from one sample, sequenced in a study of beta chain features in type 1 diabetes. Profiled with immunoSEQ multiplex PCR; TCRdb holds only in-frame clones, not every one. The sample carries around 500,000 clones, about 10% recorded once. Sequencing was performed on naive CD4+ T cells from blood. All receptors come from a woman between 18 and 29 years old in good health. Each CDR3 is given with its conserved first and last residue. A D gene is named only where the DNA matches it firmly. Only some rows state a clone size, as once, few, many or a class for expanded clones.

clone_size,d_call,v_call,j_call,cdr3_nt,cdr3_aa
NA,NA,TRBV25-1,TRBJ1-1,TGTGCCAGCAGTGACGATCGGGGTAAGAACACTGAAGCTTTCTTT,CASSDDRGKNTEAFF
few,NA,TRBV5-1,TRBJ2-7,TGCGCCAGCAGCTTGAGACCCTCCTACGAGCAGTACTTC,CASSLRPSYEQYF
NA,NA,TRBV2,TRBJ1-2,TGTGCCAGCAGTTCCGAGGCGGGTGGCTACACCTTC,CASSSEAGGYTF
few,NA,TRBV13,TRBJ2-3,TGTGCCAGCAGCTCCCGCCGTTATGGAGCAGATACGCAGTATTTT,CASSSRRYGADTQYF
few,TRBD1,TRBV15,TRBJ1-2,TGTGCCACCAGCAGCAGGGACAGGAGACGCTATGGCTACACCTTC,CATSSRDRRRYGYTF
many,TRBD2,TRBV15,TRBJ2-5,TGTGCCACCAGCAGAGCCAGGACTAGTCAAGAGACCCAGTACTTC,CATSRARTSQETQYF
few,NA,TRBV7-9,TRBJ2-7,TGTGCCAGCAGCTTCGCCGGGAACCCCTACGAGCAGTACTTC,CASSFAGNPYEQYF
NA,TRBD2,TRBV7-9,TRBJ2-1,TGTGCCAGCAGCTTTACTAGCGGGAGCGTTGAGCAGTTCTTC,CASSFTSGSVEQFF
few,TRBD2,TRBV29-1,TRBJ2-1,TGCAGCGTTGAAGAGGGACTAGCGGGCTCCTACAATGAGCAGTTCTTC,CSVEEGLAGSYNEQFF
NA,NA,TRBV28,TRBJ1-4,TGTGCCAGCGCGGCTGGGGGGCCGGTTAATGAAAAACTGTTTTTT,CASAAGGPVNEKLFF
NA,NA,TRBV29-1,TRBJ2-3,TGCAGCGTAGCAGACAGGACCCTCACAGATACGCAGTATTTT,CSVADRTLTDTQYF
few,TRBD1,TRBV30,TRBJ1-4,TGTGCCTGGGGGGACAGGGCCGAAAAACTGTTTTTT,CAWGDRAEKLFF
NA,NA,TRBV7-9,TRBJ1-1,TGTGCCAGCAGCCCCTATAGGGTGGGCACTGAAGCTTTCTTT,CASSPYRVGTEAFF
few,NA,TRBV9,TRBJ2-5,TGTGCCAGCAGCGTAGTTCCACAAGAGACCCAGTACTTC,CASSVVPQETQYF
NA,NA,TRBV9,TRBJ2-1,TGTGCCAGCAGCGGGACAGCCTACAATGAGCAGTTCTTC,CASSGTAYNEQFF
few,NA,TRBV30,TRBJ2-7,TGTGCCTGGAGTGTACCCCGGGGATACTCCTACGAGCAGTACTTC,CAWSVPRGYSYEQYF
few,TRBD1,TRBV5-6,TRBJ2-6,TGTGCCAGCAGCACAGGGGCTGGGGCCAACGTCCTGACTTTC,CASSTGAGANVLTF
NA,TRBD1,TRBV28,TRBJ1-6,TGTGCCAGCACGAGACAGGGGAATTCACCCCTCCACTTT,CASTRQGNSPLHF
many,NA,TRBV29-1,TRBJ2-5,TGCAGCACCACCCCGGGGGCGCGCGAGACCCAGTACTTC,CSTTPGARETQYF
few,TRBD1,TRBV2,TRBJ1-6,TGTGCCAGCAGACGGGGGACAGGGGTATCACCCCTCCACTTT,CASRRGTGVSPLHF
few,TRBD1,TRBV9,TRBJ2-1,TGTGCCAGCAGCGTAGAGGGACAGGTCTCCTACAATGAGCAGTTCTTC,CASSVEGQVSYNEQFF
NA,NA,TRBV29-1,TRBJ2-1,TGCAGCGTTGAAGACCGACCACAGGGCAATGAGCAGTTCTTC,CSVEDRPQGNEQFF
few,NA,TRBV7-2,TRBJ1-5,TGTGCCAGCAGCCCTCCTGGAGCGCATCAGCCCCAGCATTTT,CASSPPGAHQPQHF
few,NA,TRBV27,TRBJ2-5,TGTGCCAGCAGTTTCGTTGCCATAAGGGGGGGCGAAGAGACCCAGTACTTC,CASSFVAIRGGEETQYF